One sample yielded the 20 T cell receptor beta chains listed below, sequenced in a study of vaccination effects on CD4 cells after COVID-19. Libraries were prepared by immunoSEQ multiplex PCR; TCRdb keeps only in-frame clonotypes and omits some of them. The table has about 41,000 clones, 77% seen once. No antigens are known for them. Viral peptide pool expansion of antigen-specific CD4+ T cells preceded sequencing in the ViraFEST assay. Isolating CD4+ T cells followed more than 9 days of culture. People in the vaccine group had not been infected with SARS-CoV-2 before, and their nucleocapsid antibodies were negative. The material was CD4+ T cells from PBMCs cultured with HCoV-NL63 spike peptides, obtained before COVID-19 vaccination. The receptors were gathered from a human donor who received a COVID-19 vaccine.

V usage is TRBV24-1 and J usage is TRBJ2-1, with 7 nucleotides matching TRBD2. CDR3 length: 14 amino acids. Per germline, CDR1 KGHDR and CDR2 SFDVKD. V trimming: 4 bases; J trimming: 6 bases; junction bases outside the gene matches: 5. The CDR3 DNA reads TGTGCCACCAGTGACCCCCGGGGGGTCAATGAGCAGTTCTTC. Its translation is CATSDPRGVNEQFF.

The chain joins TRBV13 to TRBJ2-1; 8 bases agree with TRBD1. The CDR3 totals 15 residues. V dropped 1 base and J dropped 6; count of bases not matched to a gene: 5. Germline V lookup: CDR1 PRHDT, CDR2 FYEKMQ (reference sequence). The CDR3 region is CASSLVAGGLNEQFF. CDR3 nucleotides: TGTGCCAGCAGCTTAGTGGCAGGGGGCCTCAATGAGCAGTTCTTC.

The chain employs TRBV23-1 and TRBJ2-7; possible D gene TRBD2, 5 bases. Being an ORF, TRBV23-1 has a function that is uncertain. V was clipped by 5 bases and J by 0 bases, with 14 bases between them. The CDR3 totals 15 residues. The CDR3 DNA reads TGCGCCAGCAGTAACCTCGGACTTAGCTCCTACGAGCAGTACGTC. Amino acids: CASSNLGLSSYEQYV.

This chain connects TRBV24-1 to TRBJ2-3, with 8 bases fitting TRBD1. The V gene's germline CDR1 is KGHDR and CDR2 SFDVKD. The CDR3 contains 13 residues. V was clipped by 9 bases and J by 5 bases; unmatched bases: 6. CDR3 loop: CATGQGDRDTQYF. The CDR3 DNA is TGTGCCACCGGACAGGGAGATCGAGATACGCAGTATTTT.

This sequence joins TRBV6-5 and TRBJ1-2; 8 positions match TRBD1. J lost 4 bases, V lost 5 bases, and 3 bases had no gene match. Germline V gene sequence: CDR1 MNHEY, CDR2 SVGAGI. The CDR3 consists of 13 residues. The CDR3 region is CASSTDRVYGYTF. The CDR3 nucleotides are TGTGCCAGCAGTACGGACAGGGTCTATGGCTACACCTTC.

The chain employs TRBV19 and TRBJ2-4, with 8 bases that match TRBD1. CDR3 size: 14 residues. Germline trimming cut 8 bases from V and 9 bases from J; bases unmatched to any gene: 12. Germline V gives CDR1 LNHDA, CDR2 SQIVND (reference sequence). The CDR3 protein is CASAQSAGGSIQYF. The CDR3 DNA reads TGTGCCAGTGCACAATCGGCAGGGGGCTCCATTCAGTACTTC.

The chain recombines TRBV30 with TRBJ2-1; 7 nucleotides agree with TRBD1. The CDR3 has 14 residues. J gave up 9 bases and V 3 bases, and 11 bases lay outside the gene matches. Germline V gene lookup returns CDR1 GTSNPN and CDR2 SVGIG (reference sequence). DNA of the CDR3: TGTGCCTGGAGAAAGAGGGGGCAAAGAAGTGAGCAGTTCTTC. Protein product: CAWRKRGQRSEQFF.

The CDR3 here is CASSRSSGGVKTQYF. CDR3 sequence (DNA): TGCGCCAGCAGCCGCAGTAGCGGGGGGGTGAAGACCCAGTACTTC. The chain is built from TRBV4-1 and TRBJ2-5; 11 nucleotides agree with TRBD2. Looked up from germline, CDR1 is MGHRA and CDR2 is YSYEKL. The CDR3 is made up of 15 amino acids. V trimming: 4 bases; J trimming: 6 bases; junction bases outside the gene matches: 7.

This clone was detected once. The chain uses TRBV10-3 and TRBJ2-7; the D gene is possibly TRBD1 (6 bases). The CDR3 is 13 amino acids. Germline CDR1 is ENHRY and CDR2 is SYGVKD. V was cut by 4 bases and J by 2 bases, with 9 bases left in between. The CDR3 region has the DNA TGTGCCATCAGTGCGACAGGTACCTACGAGCAGTACGTC. Protein sequence: CAISATGTYEQYV.

The chain links TRBV7-2 to TRBJ2-1, with D perhaps matching TRBD1 (6 bases). The germline V and J ends were trimmed by 1 base and 6 bases, with 10 bases remaining between them. Germline V gives CDR1 SGHTA, CDR2 FQGNSA. This CDR3 comprises 14 residues. The CDR3 sequence is CASSLDTGSNEQFF. In nucleotides, the CDR3 is TGTGCCAGCAGCTTAGACACAGGGAGCAATGAGCAGTTCTTC.

The chain employs TRBV5-1 and TRBJ2-5, with TRBD1 as a possible D gene (6 bases). Per germline, CDR1 SGHRS and CDR2 YFSETQ. This CDR3 comprises 14 residues. With 3 bases removed from V and 1 base from J, the gap between germline ends came to 10 bases. The CDR3 bases are TGCGCCAGCAGCTCGGACAGCATCCAAGAGACCCAGTACTTC. Amino acid sequence: CASSSDSIQETQYF. The variable domain in full, with the rest retrieved from reference TRBV5-1 and TRBJ2-5, is KAGVTQTPRYLIKTRGQQVTLSCSPISGHRSVSWYQQTPGQGLQFLFEYFSETQRNKGNFPGRFSGRQFSNSRSEMNVSTLELGDSALYLCASSSDSIQETQYFGPGTRLLVL.

This clone was observed a handful of times. The genes are TRBV3-1 (or the pseudogene TRBV3-2) and TRBJ2-3; TRBD2 aligns across 10 bases. The CDR3 consists of 13 residues. CDR1 LGHDT and CDR2 YNNKEL come from the germline V gene (reference sequence). The J segment lost 7 bases and the V segment lost 10 bases, leaving 8 bases of the junction unmatched. DNA of the CDR3: TGTGCCACCACAGCGGGGGGGGCCAATACGCAGTATTTT. This translates into CATTAGGANTQYF.

The chain links TRBV5-1 to TRBJ1-3; 7 bases line up with TRBD1. Germline CDR1 SGHRS, CDR2 YFSETQ. With 0 bases clipped from V and 3 bases from J, the junction kept 12 bases outside the gene matches. The CDR3 sequence is 18 residues long. The CDR3 DNA sequence: TGCGCCAGCAGCTTGGGGGGGGACAGCGGCTCTTTTGGAAACACCATATATTTT. Its protein is CASSLGGDSGSFGNTIYF.

This clone has just a few counts. The chain is built from TRBV21-1 and TRBJ1-2. TRBV21-1 is flagged as a pseudogene. The length of the CDR3 is 12 residues. CDR3 coding DNA: TGTGCCAGCAGCAAAGTTTGGAATGGCTACACCTTC. Translated: CASSKVWNGYTF.

This rearrangement joins TRBV7-2 to TRBJ1-2; D might be TRBD1 (6 bases). Trimming shortened V by 1 base and J by 0 bases, and 15 bases separated the two germline ends. Germline values: CDR1 SGHTA, CDR2 FQGNSA. This CDR3 is built from 17 residues. CDR3 protein: CASSLDELGTSNYGYTF. The CDR3 region has the DNA TGTGCCAGCAGCTTAGATGAGTTGGGGACATCTAACTATGGCTACACCTTC.

The V call is TRBV19, the J call TRBJ1-4, with D possibly TRBD1 on 6 matching bases. Germline V gives CDR1 LNHDA, CDR2 SQIVND (reference sequence). The CDR3 loop spans 15 amino acids. V was shortened by 4 bases and J by 8 bases, with 17 bases between the two germline ends. The CDR3 sequence is CASSRNRAAQEKLFF. The CDR3 DNA follows: TGTGCCAGTAGTAGGAACAGGGCGGCTCAGGAAAAACTGTTTTTT.

The chain recombines TRBV2 with TRBJ2-3; 9 positions agree with TRBD1. Germline CDR1 and CDR2: SNHLY and FYNNEI. The V gene end was trimmed by 5 bases and the J gene end by 1 base; junction bases not matched to a gene: 1. This CDR3 is 14 amino acids long. The CDR3 protein is CASSRDRGTDTQYF. In nucleotides, the CDR3 is TGTGCCAGCAGTCGGGACAGGGGCACAGATACGCAGTATTTT.

This chain uses TRBV6-6 with TRBJ2-2; no reliable D call. The CDR3 totals 14 residues. The germline V gene has CDR1 MNHNY and CDR2 SVGAGI (reference sequence). Trimming left V 2 bases short and J 5 bases short, with 9 bases between. As DNA, the CDR3 is TGTGCCAGCAGTTACGAATCGAGGACCGGGGAGCTGTTTTTT. Its protein is CASSYESRTGELFF.

CDR3 residues: CASSSDRVWETQYF. The CDR3 nucleotides read TGTGCCAGCAGCTCGGACAGGGTATGGGAGACCCAGTACTTC. The V and J genes are TRBV7-9 and TRBJ2-5; 8 nucleotides match TRBD1. The CDR3 is 14 residues long. In germline, CDR1 is SEHNR, CDR2 FQNEAQ (reference sequence). Trimming at V came to 4 bases and at J to 5 bases, leaving 6 bases not matched to a gene.

This clone was seen a few times. The chain uses TRBV3-1 (or the pseudogene TRBV3-2) and TRBJ1-1; 7 bases match TRBD1. V shed 6 bases and J 2 bases; nucleotides not matched to a gene: 9. Per germline, CDR1 LGHDT and CDR2 YNNKEL (reference sequence). The CDR3 sequence is 15 residues long. DNA for the CDR3: TGTGCCAGCAGATACCAACAGGGGAGAAACACTGAAGCTTTCTTT. Its translation is CASRYQQGRNTEAFF.